A single sample is the source of the 31 T cell receptor beta chains below, sequenced in a study of cytomegalovirus exposure and HLA in healthy donors. Both 60 Vbeta primers and 13 Jbeta primers went into the PCR. The data were produced by immunoSEQ multiplex PCR, yet TCRdb's version contains in-frame clones alone and is incomplete. The sample has 150,000 to 200,000 clones; 75% are singletons. The sequencing input was PBMCs. The source of these receptors is a young man in good health and CMV-seropositive.

This clone was counted only a few times. This chain joins TRBV5-1 and TRBJ2-7, with 7 nucleotides matching TRBD1. With 0 bases clipped from V and 7 bases from J, the junction kept 4 bases outside the gene matches. The CDR3 runs 13 residues. Germline assignment: CDR1 SGHRS and CDR2 YFSETQ. CDR3 region: CASSLGQGCEQYF. CDR3 coding DNA: TGCGCCAGCAGCTTGGGACAGGGATGTGAGCAGTACTTC.

The V and J genes are TRBV5-5 and TRBJ2-3, with D possibly being TRBD1 (5 bases). The CDR3 covers 16 residues. Trimming cost V 0 bases and J 0 bases, with 11 bases left between them. Germline lookup yields CDR1 SGHKS and CDR2 YYEKEE (reference sequence). The CDR3 is CASSLGSQGSTDTQYF. Written as DNA, the CDR3 is TGTGCCAGCAGCTTGGGGAGTCAGGGAAGCACAGATACGCAGTATTTT.

V gene TRBV27 combines with J gene TRBJ1-1; TRBD1 matches at 7 bases. This CDR3 region has 13 residues. Germline CDR1 MNHEY, CDR2 SMNVEV (reference sequence). V lost 5 bases and J lost 3; bases outside the gene matches: 3. CDR3 sequence reads: CASSTGVDTEAFF. The CDR3 bases are TGTGCCAGCAGTACAGGGGTCGACACTGAAGCTTTCTTT.

The chain carries TRBV5-8 and TRBJ1-4; D possibly corresponds to TRBD1 (5 bases). Trimming shortened V by 2 bases and J by 8 bases, and 25 bases separated the two germline ends. The germline V gene has CDR1 SGHTS and CDR2 YDEGEE. CDR3 length: 18 amino acids. The CDR3: CASSFLFGGVGIFEKLFF. In nucleotides, the CDR3 is TGTGCCAGCAGCTTTCTTTTCGGGGGAGTGGGGATCTTCGAAAAACTGTTTTTT. The complete variable domain, with remaining parts taken from reference TRBV5-8 and TRBJ1-4, reads EAGVTQSPTHLIKTRGQQATLRCSPISGHTSVYWYQQALGLGLQFLLWYDEGEERNRGNFPPRFSGRQFPNYSSELNVNALELEDSALYLCASSFLFGGVGIFEKLFFGSGTQLSVL.

The chain joins TRBV7-2 to TRBJ2-3; D not certain. Trimming shortened V by 2 bases and J by 3 bases, and 15 bases separated the two germline ends. The CDR3 loop spans 16 amino acids. From germline, CDR1 is SGHTA and CDR2 FQGNSA. The CDR3 is CASSLYHARGTDTQYF. In DNA form, the CDR3 reads TGTGCCAGCAGCTTATACCACGCCAGAGGTACAGATACGCAGTATTTT.

In its sample, this clone was seen once. The chain couples TRBV18 to TRBJ2-1; D perhaps matches TRBD2 (6 bases). The CDR3 has 17 residues. Trimming pared 3 bases from V and 0 bases from J, leaving 15 bases between. Germline-derived CDR1 and CDR2 are KGHSH and LQKENI. This chain's CDR3 is CASSPRFSGSSYNEQFF. CDR3 DNA sequence: TGTGCCAGCTCACCTCGGTTTTCCGGGAGCTCCTACAATGAGCAGTTCTTC.

The genes are TRBV28 and TRBJ2-7; perhaps TRBD1 as D (6 bases). The CDR3 sequence is 12 residues long. The germline CDR1 and CDR2 sequences are MDHEN and SYDVKM. The ends were cut back, 9 bases at V and 6 bases at J, with 15 bases in the middle. The CDR3 sequence: CASRKTGLEQYF. As DNA, the CDR3 is TGTGCCAGTCGGAAAACAGGGCTCGAGCAGTACTTC.

V usage is TRBV11-2 and J usage is TRBJ2-1; no reliable D call. The CDR3 extends over 12 amino acids. Germline values: CDR1 SGHAT, CDR2 FQNNGV. With 1 base removed from V and 7 bases from J, the gap between germline ends came to 5 bases. The CDR3 spells CASSLAVNEQFF. The CDR3, as DNA: TGTGCCAGCAGCTTAGCGGTTAATGAGCAGTTCTTC. Variable domain in full (rest from reference TRBV11-2 and TRBJ2-1): EAGVAQSPRYKIIEKRQSVAFWCNPISGHATLYWYQQILGQGPKLLIQFQNNGVVDDSQLPKDRFSAERLKGVDSTLKIQPAKLEDSAVYLCASSLAVNEQFFGPGTRLTVL.

The V gene is TRBV10-3, the J gene TRBJ1-2; D might be TRBD1 (6 bases). Between the trimmed V and J ends, which lost 10 bases and 1 base, there was a span of 16 bases. There are 14 residues in the CDR3. Looked up from germline, CDR1 is ENHRY and CDR2 is SYGVKD. This CDR3 reads CATAEDSFNYGYTF. The CDR3 nucleotides are TGTGCCACCGCCGAGGACAGCTTTAACTATGGCTACACCTTC.

The chain is built from TRBV5-1 and TRBJ1-1; 8 bases map to TRBD1. The CDR3 totals 13 residues. Germline lookup yields CDR1 SGHRS and CDR2 YFSETQ. J lost 6 bases, V lost 3 bases, and 4 bases had no gene match. CDR3 bases: TGCGCCAGCAGCTGGGGACAGGTCTCTGAAGCTTTCTTT. Its translation is CASSWGQVSEAFF.

This clone was counted a few times. This sequence joins TRBV5-4 and TRBJ1-3; TRBD1 matches 8 bases. V shed 4 bases and J 3 bases; nucleotides not matched to a gene: 6. Germline-derived CDR1 and CDR2 are SGHNT and YYREEE (reference sequence). The CDR3 is made up of 15 amino acids. The CDR3 DNA is TGTGCCAGCAGCAAAGACAGGGGCTTTGGAAACACCATATATTTT. This translates into CASSKDRGFGNTIYF.

The rearrangement links TRBV7-8 to TRBJ2-3; no clear D. There are 14 residues in the CDR3. The ends were cut back, 6 bases at V and 5 bases at J, with 15 bases in the middle. Looked up from germline, CDR1 is SGHVS and CDR2 is FQNEAQ. Here the CDR3 DNA reads TGTGCCAGCAGGGCGGCTGGAATTATAGATACGCAGTATTTT. As protein: CASRAAGIIDTQYF.

The chain employs TRBV2 and TRBJ2-7, with 10 nucleotides matching TRBD1. Germline assignment: CDR1 SNHLY and CDR2 FYNNEI. The CDR3 runs to 17 residues. V shed 8 bases, J shed 0 bases, and the junction held 13 bases outside the gene matches. The CDR3 DNA reads TGTGCCAGCGTAGAGCTATGGGGACAGGGGAGCTCCTACGAGCAGTACTTC. Its translation: CASVELWGQGSSYEQYF.

The J gene is TRBJ2-1, the V gene TRBV7-2; 10 positions match TRBD1. After removal of 5 bases from V and 8 bases from J, the junction contained 9 bases not matched to a gene. The CDR3 runs to 15 residues. Germline V CDR1 and CDR2: SGHTA, FQGNSA. The CDR3 is CASSADRGNLYEQFF. CDR3 coding DNA: TGTGCCAGCAGCGCGGACAGGGGGAATTTGTATGAGCAGTTCTTC. The variable domain in full, completed from reference TRBV7-2 and TRBJ2-1, reads GAGVSQSPSNKVTEKGKDVELRCDPISGHTALYWYRQSLGQGLEFLIYFQGNSAPDKSGLPSDRFSAERTGGSVSTLTIQRTQQEDSAVYLCASSADRGNLYEQFFGPGTRLTVL.

This chain uses TRBV18 with TRBJ1-1; D is uncertain. The V end lost 0 bases, the J end lost 4 bases, and 12 bases lay between the germline ends. The CDR3 runs 15 residues. Germline CDR1 and CDR2: KGHSH and LQKENI. DNA for the CDR3: TGTGCCAGCTCACCACCAACTCAGGTTCGCACTGAAGCTTTCTTT. Protein sequence: CASSPPTQVRTEAFF. Full variable domain (remainder filled in from reference TRBV18 and TRBJ1-1): NAGVMQNPRHLVRRRGQEARLRCSPMKGHSHVYWYRQLPEEGLKFMVYLQKENIIDESGMPKERFSAEFPKEGPSILRIQQVVRGDSAAYFCASSPPTQVRTEAFFGQGTRLTVV.

The rearrangement uses TRBV9 and TRBJ1-4; D possibly corresponds to TRBD1 (6 bases). The germline gives CDR1 SGDLS, CDR2 YYNGEE. There are 15 residues in the CDR3. V lost 0 bases to trimming and J lost 7 bases, with 13 bases between them. Here the CDR3 reads CASSVGGGASEKLFF. The CDR3 DNA follows: TGTGCCAGCAGCGTAGGCGGGGGGGCAAGTGAAAAACTGTTTTTT.

The rearrangement uses TRBV2 and TRBJ1-2, with D perhaps TRBD1 (6 bases). V was clipped by 6 bases and J by 8 bases, with 19 bases between them. CDR3 length: 14 residues. Germline CDR1 and CDR2: SNHLY and FYNNEI. The CDR3 nucleotides are TGTGCCAGCAGCGACAGGTGGTCTGGGTTGGGCTACACCTTC. Its protein product is CASSDRWSGLGYTF.

This chain uses TRBV6-1 with TRBJ2-5, with D possibly being TRBD1 (6 bases). Trimming removed 8 bases at V and 2 bases at J, with 12 bases between. This CDR3 comprises 13 residues. Germline V lookup: CDR1 MNHNS, CDR2 SASEGT. In DNA, the CDR3 is TGTGCCAGCTGGGGGCCAGTTCAAGAGACCCAGTACTTC. As protein: CASWGPVQETQYF.

V is TRBV5-1 and J is TRBJ2-1; unclear D gene. This CDR3 region has 14 residues. Trimming shortened V by 5 bases and J by 0 bases, and 9 bases separated the two germline ends. Germline CDR1 reads SGHRS; CDR2 reads YFSETQ. The CDR3 DNA reads as TGCGCCAGCAGTGTACAGAGCTCCTACAATGAGCAGTTCTTC. This gives the protein CASSVQSSYNEQFF.

The chain uses TRBV28 and TRBJ2-7; 13 positions match TRBD2. J gave up 4 bases and V 6 bases, and 6 bases lay outside the gene matches. This CDR3 comprises 15 residues. Germline V gene data show CDR1 as MDHEN and CDR2 as SYDVKM. This CDR3 reads CASRGRLAGGYEQYF. DNA for the CDR3: TGTGCCAGCAGGGGGCGACTAGCGGGAGGATACGAGCAGTACTTC.

For the CDR3, the DNA is TGTGCCAGCAGCTTAGGGCGGTCTAGCCGTCTGACCGGGGAGCTGTTTTTT. Translating it yields CASSLGRSSRLTGELFF. The chain has TRBV11-2 and TRBJ2-2, with a possible D match to TRBD2 (5 bases). Trimming took off 1 base at V and 5 bases at J, with 17 bases between the two ends. CDR1 SGHAT and CDR2 FQNNGV come from the germline V gene. The CDR3 spans 17 residues.

This sequence joins TRBV27 and TRBJ2-7, with 7 bases that match TRBD1. V shed 6 bases, J shed 2 bases, and the junction held 4 bases outside the gene matches. This CDR3 spans 13 amino acids. Germline CDR1 is MNHEY and CDR2 is SMNVEV (reference sequence). The CDR3 nucleotides read TGTGCCAGCAGCCGGGACAGCACCTACGAGCAGTACTTC. As protein: CASSRDSTYEQYF.

This chain uses TRBV6-1 with TRBJ2-7, with 9 bases lining up with TRBD1. Looked up from germline, CDR1 is MNHNS and CDR2 is SASEGT. V was clipped by 8 bases and J by 1 base; unmatched bases: 3. CDR3 size: 13 residues. CDR3 bases: TGTGCCAGCGGACAGGGGCCTTCCTACGAGCAGTACTTC. Translating gives CASGQGPSYEQYF.

This clone has just one count. The V and J genes are TRBV2 and TRBJ2-7, with a tentative D call TRBD2 (6 bases). Trimming pared 6 bases from V and 0 bases from J, leaving 12 bases between. CDR1 is SNHLY and CDR2 is FYNNEI in the germline V gene. The CDR3 is made up of 14 amino acids. The CDR3 here is CASRGTQSSYEQYF. CDR3 bases: TGTGCCAGCAGAGGGACTCAGAGCTCCTACGAGCAGTACTTC. Complete variable domain (other parts from reference TRBV2 and TRBJ2-7): EPEVTQTPSHQVTQMGQEVILRCVPISNHLYFYWYRQILGQKVEFLVSFYNNEISEKSEIFDDQFSVERPDGSNFTLKIRSTKLEDSAMYFCASRGTQSSYEQYFGPGTRLTVT.

CDR3 sequence (DNA): TGTGCCAGCAGTATGACTAGCGGGACCCACGAGCAGTACTTC. Its protein is CASSMTSGTHEQYF. The gene calls are TRBV5-4 and TRBJ2-7; 11 bases match TRBD2. Germline loops: CDR1 SGHNT, CDR2 YYREEE (reference sequence). J was trimmed by 5 bases and V by 5 bases; bases with no gene match: 6. This CDR3 contains 14 residues.

This chain connects TRBV9 to TRBJ2-5; D possibly corresponds to TRBD2 (6 bases). The germline gives CDR1 SGDLS, CDR2 YYNGEE. The CDR3 sequence is 15 residues long. V was pared by 4 bases and J by 5 bases, with 18 bases between. The CDR3 region is CASSPAGREWETQYF. The CDR3 region has the DNA TGTGCCAGCAGCCCTGCGGGGCGGGAATGGGAGACCCAGTACTTC.

CDR3 amino acids: CASTRVGTGSYEQYF. The CDR3 bases are TGTGCCAGCACCAGAGTAGGGACAGGGTCCTACGAGCAGTACTTC. The chain employs TRBV5-6 and TRBJ2-7; 9 bases map to TRBD1. V trimming: 6 bases; J trimming: 1 base; junction bases outside the gene matches: 8. This CDR3 region has 15 residues. CDR1 SGHDT and CDR2 YYEEEE come from the germline V gene.

V gene TRBV4-2 combines with J gene TRBJ2-1; TRBD2 matches at 7 bases. Per germline, CDR1 LGHNA and CDR2 YNFKEQ. Germline trimming cut 6 bases from V and 10 bases from J; bases unmatched to any gene: 9. This CDR3 has 13 residues. DNA of the CDR3: TGTGCCAGCAGGGAGCCGGGAGGAGCAGAGCAGTTCTTC. Amino acids: CASREPGGAEQFF.

This clone was seen only a few times. The CDR3 bases are TGTGCCAGCAGTGTGGTACAGAGTCTTAACTATGGCTACACCTTC. This gives the protein CASSVVQSLNYGYTF. The chain employs TRBV6-4 and TRBJ1-2; D is unresolved. The germline CDR1 and CDR2 sequences are MRHNA and SNTAGT. The V end was cut by 4 bases, the J end by 1 base, with 13 bases between. The length of the CDR3 is 15 residues.

V is TRBV19 and J is TRBJ2-1; a weak D match, TRBD2 (5 bases). Germline CDR1 reads LNHDA; CDR2 reads SQIVND (reference sequence). There are 15 residues in the CDR3. The germline V and J ends were trimmed by 6 bases and 0 bases, with 12 bases remaining between them. The CDR3 nucleotides read TGTGCCAGTAGCCCACGGGGTAGCTCCTACAATGAGCAGTTCTTC. It is translated as CASSPRGSSYNEQFF.

The chain has TRBV18 and TRBJ2-7, with 9 bases that match TRBD1. This CDR3 is built from 15 residues. Germline CDR1 is KGHSH and CDR2 is LQKENI. Trimming cost V 4 bases and J 3 bases; bases outside gene matches: 7. CDR3 loop: CASSLRTGAGYEQYF. The CDR3 DNA reads as TGTGCCAGCTCACTGCGGACAGGGGCCGGCTACGAGCAGTACTTC.